This is a list of T cell receptor beta chains from one sample in a study of blood T cells in healthy people across ages. One entry per CDR3 protein, called by TCRdb with MiXCR from the 5' RACE reads. This table has about 540,000 distinct CDR3 sequences, 24% appearing once. These data also formed part of another study, on T cells of mothers and their children.

The sequenced material came from blood. These receptors were taken from a boy younger than 18 in good health. Each CDR3 is given with its conserved first and last residue. Fields, in order: V gene, J gene, clone size, D gene, CDR3 DNA, CDR3 protein. The D gene is left open where the match is weak. For some rows the clone size is stated as once, few or many, or as a class when expanded; others skip it.

>TRBV28|TRBJ2-7|-|-
TGTGCCAGCAGGAAAAGTAGCGCTTTCACCTTCTACGAGCAGTACTTC
CASRKSSAFTFYEQYF
>TRBV7-8|TRBJ1-2|few|-
TGTGCCAGCAACCTTGACCCACAGGGCTCCTATGGCTACACCTTC
CASNLDPQGSYGYTF
>TRBV3-1|TRBJ2-1|-|TRBD2
TGTGCCAGCAGCCGTGGACTAGCCGATTATAATCAGTTCTTC
CASSRGLADYNQFF
>TRBV20-1|TRBJ2-1|-|-
TGCAGTGCTAGAGATTTAAGGGAGCTCTACAATGAGCAGTTCTTC
CSARDLRELYNEQFF
>TRBV7-2|TRBJ2-7|few|-
TGTGCCAGCAGCTTATCGTTCCACGAGCAGCACTTC
CASSLSFHEQHF
>TRBV25-1|TRBJ2-5|-|-
TGTGCCAGCAGTCCCTCCAGCCGGAAAGAAGAGACCCAGTACTTC
CASSPSSRKEETQYF
>TRBV2|TRBJ1-2|-|TRBD1
TGTGCCAACGTCCAGGGGGCGGGCTATGGCTACACCTTC
CANVQGAGYGYTF
>TRBV2|TRBJ2-7|few|TRBD1
TGTGCCCGATCGGACAGGCGCGAGCAGTACTTC
CARSDRREQYF
>TRBV29-1|TRBJ2-1|-|-
TGCAGCGTTGATAACTCCTACAATGAGCAGTTCTTC
CSVDNSYNEQFF
>TRBV7-3|TRBJ2-1|-|-
TGTGCCAGCAGCTTATCCCAGTCGACGAATGAGCAGTTCTTC
CASSLSQSTNEQFF
>TRBV20-1|TRBJ2-1|-|-
TGCAGTGCTAGAGATTTCCAGGGAAACTCCTACAATGAGCAGTTCTTC
CSARDFQGNSYNEQFF
>TRBV20-1|TRBJ2-7|few|TRBD1
TGCAGTGCCGGGACAGGGAACGAGCAGTACTTC
CSAGTGNEQYF
>TRBV6-2/TRBV6-3|TRBJ1-2|-|-
TGTGCCAGCAGTTGGACAGAGAACTATGGCTACACCTTC
CASSWTENYGYTF
>TRBV29-1|TRBJ2-7|-|-
TGCAGCGTTGAATTCGGAGGGGGCGCTTACCACGAGCAGTACTTC
CSVEFGGGAYHEQYF
>TRBV28|TRBJ1-6|-|TRBD1
TGTGCCAGCCTCGCGGGGACAGGGTATAATTCACCCCTCCACTTT
CASLAGTGYNSPLHF
>TRBV7-9|TRBJ1-1|-|-
TGTGCCAGCCTTACAGGTCCTAACACTGAAGCTTTCTTT
CASLTGPNTEAFF
>TRBV29-1|TRBJ1-2|-|-
TGCAGCGTTGAAGAAATGGGAGGAGGCTACACCTTC
CSVEEMGGGYTF
>TRBV5-5|TRBJ1-4|few|-
TGTGCCAGCAGCTTGGTCCCTGAAAAACTGTTTTTT
CASSLVPEKLFF
>TRBV7-3|TRBJ2-1|many|-
TGTGCCAGCAGCTCCCAGCATCTCAAAACCTCCTACAATGAGCAGTTCTTC
CASSSQHLKTSYNEQFF
>TRBV5-1|TRBJ2-1|few|TRBD2
TGCGCCAGCAGCTTGATCCTAGCGGGAGGCCCGAGCTCCTACAATGAGCAGTTCTTC
CASSLILAGGPSSYNEQFF
>TRBV6-2/TRBV6-3|TRBJ1-6|-|TRBD1
TGTGCCAGCAGCACAGGGGGAAACCCAGCCCCACCCCTCCACTTT
CASSTGGNPAPPLHF
>TRBV20-1|TRBJ2-7|few|-
TGCAGTGCTAGGGCCGGGACGGGCTACGAGCAGTACTTC
CSARAGTGYEQYF
>TRBV6-2/TRBV6-3|TRBJ2-7|few|-
TGTGCCAGCAGTTACTCACGGTCCTTCTCATACGAGCAGTACTTC
CASSYSRSFSYEQYF
>TRBV5-1|TRBJ2-3|-|-
TGCGCCAGCAGCTTGGCCATAGCCCCCACAGATACGCAGTATTTT
CASSLAIAPTDTQYF
>TRBV28|TRBJ1-5|-|-
TGTGCCAGCAGGGGAACTAATCAGCCCCAGCATTTT
CASRGTNQPQHF
>TRBV19|TRBJ2-2|-|TRBD2
TGTGCCAGTAGTCCCGCTGGCGGGAGGAAAACCGGGGAGCTGTTTTTT
CASSPAGGRKTGELFF
>TRBV27|TRBJ2-5|few|-
TGTGCCAGCAGCCTTACGTCGGTGCCCCAAGAGACCCAGTACTTC
CASSLTSVPQETQYF
>TRBV28|TRBJ1-2|-|TRBD1
TGTGCCAGCAGTTTTCTATCTGGGACAGGGAGAGGCTACACCTTC
CASSFLSGTGRGYTF